This entry lists 32 T cell receptor beta chains sequenced from one sample in a study of neurological immune-mediated disorders. TCRdb passed the 5' RACE reads through MiXCR, listing each CDR3 protein once. The sample has about 38,000 distinct CDR3 sequences, approximately 7.2% seen once. The specimen sequenced was CD4+ T cells from blood. The receptors were gathered from a man aged 50 to 59 in good health.

This clonotype has ten or more counts. The chain links TRBV28 to TRBJ1-4, with D maybe TRBD1 (5 bases). Germline values: CDR1 MDHEN, CDR2 SYDVKM. The CDR3 covers 15 residues. The germline V and J ends were trimmed by 6 bases and 8 bases, with 19 bases remaining between them. The CDR3 bases are TGTGCCAGCAGCCCCCCTGGGCAGGGTGTCGAAAAACTGTTTTTT. Translation gives CASSPPGQGVEKLFF.

The sample holds many counts of this clonotype. The V and J genes are TRBV12-3 or TRBV12-4 and TRBJ1-6; 8 bases agree with TRBD1. The CDR3 spans 12 residues. The ends lost 6 bases at V and 10 bases at J; junction bases unmatched: 2. The chain's CDR3 is CASRTGASPLHF. The CDR3 bases are TGTGCCAGCAGGACAGGGGCATCACCCCTCCACTTT.

This clonotype came up many times. V usage is TRBV5-1 and J usage is TRBJ2-7, with a weak D call TRBD2 (6 bases). The CDR3 runs 14 residues. Per germline, CDR1 SGHRS and CDR2 YFSETQ. The ends were cut back, 5 bases at V and 2 bases at J, with 14 bases in the middle. CDR3 in DNA: TGCGCCAGCAGTTTGCCGCGGGAAACCTACGAGCAGTACTTC. Encoded protein: CASSLPRETYEQYF.

Ten or more counts support this clonotype. This rearrangement joins TRBV7-3 to TRBJ2-1; 8 bases fit TRBD2. In germline, CDR1 is SGHTA, CDR2 FQGTGA. This CDR3 comprises 17 residues. J was trimmed by 0 bases and V by 4 bases; bases with no gene match: 8. As DNA, the CDR3 is TGTGCCAGCAGCTCCCATAGCGGGACGAGCTCCTACAATGAGCAGTTCTTC. It yields the protein CASSSHSGTSSYNEQFF.

The table lists this clonotype with many counts. The chain links TRBV5-4 to TRBJ2-1, with D unresolved. The CDR3 has 14 amino acids. Trimming removed 4 bases at V and 3 bases at J, with 11 bases between. The germline V gene encodes CDR1 SGHNT and CDR2 YYREEE (reference sequence). The CDR3 coding sequence is TGTGCCAGCAGCGGTGAGGTGAGCTACAATGAGCAGTTCTTC. This codes for CASSGEVSYNEQFF.

This clonotype was seen many times. The V and J genes are TRBV18 and TRBJ2-1; 8 bases agree with TRBD2. Germline V CDR1 and CDR2: KGHSH, LQKENI. The CDR3 covers 14 residues. V lost 6 bases and J lost 6; bases outside the gene matches: 7. The CDR3 DNA is TGTGCCAGCTCCTTAGCGGGACCGGCCAATGAGCAGTTCTTC. Encoded protein: CASSLAGPANEQFF. Full variable domain (rest looked up from reference TRBV18 and TRBJ2-1): NAGVMQNPRHLVRRRGQEARLRCSPMKGHSHVYWYRQLPEEGLKFMVYLQKENIIDESGMPKERFSAEFPKEGPSILRIQQVVRGDSAAYFCASSLAGPANEQFFGPGTRLTVL.

This clonotype turned up a few times. The chain has TRBV28 and TRBJ2-1; 8 positions agree with TRBD1. Trimming took 1 base from V and 7 from J; bases not matched to a gene: 6. Germline V lookup: CDR1 MDHEN, CDR2 SYDVKM. The CDR3 runs 15 residues. CDR3 DNA sequence: TGTGCCAGCAGTTTATTCGGACAGGGCGTGAATGAGCAGTTCTTC. It is translated as CASSLFGQGVNEQFF.

This clonotype has ten or more counts. The chain is built from TRBV6-6 and TRBJ2-3; 8 nucleotides align to TRBD2. Losses at the gene ends were 6 bases for V and 5 bases for J; bases not matched to a gene: 7. This CDR3 contains 14 residues. CDR1 is MNHNY, CDR2 SVGAGI, per germline (reference sequence). CDR3 bases: TGTGCCAGCAGCCGAAGCGGGAGTGAAGATACGCAGTATTTT. Its translation: CASSRSGSEDTQYF.

This clonotype has at least ten counts. This sequence joins TRBV12-3 or TRBV12-4 and TRBJ2-7; 9 nucleotides agree with TRBD1. The CDR3 consists of 15 residues. J gave up 2 bases and V 5 bases, and 7 bases lay outside the gene matches. The CDR3 here is CASSIGTGSAYEQYF. CDR3 DNA: TGTGCCAGCAGTATCGGGACAGGGAGCGCCTACGAGCAGTACTTC.

The table lists this clonotype with many counts. The chain links TRBV7-8 to TRBJ2-1; 8 nucleotides line up with TRBD2. The trim removed 2 bases at V and 12 bases at J, leaving 9 bases unmatched. The CDR3 contains 14 residues. Looked up from germline, CDR1 is SGHVS and CDR2 is FQNEAQ. The CDR3 sequence is CASSLSPGLGVQFF. The CDR3, as DNA: TGTGCCAGCAGCTTATCACCGGGACTAGGTGTGCAGTTCTTC.

This clonotype was picked up many times. The chain carries TRBV18 and TRBJ2-5; 7 bases fit TRBD2. Germline CDR1 is KGHSH and CDR2 is LQKENI. Losses at the gene ends were 3 bases for V and 3 bases for J; bases not matched to a gene: 4. The CDR3 has 14 amino acids. This CDR3 reads CASSPSGTKETQYF. The CDR3, as DNA: TGTGCCAGCTCACCTTCGGGGACTAAAGAGACCCAGTACTTC.

In its sample, this clonotype was seen many times. J is TRBJ1-6 and V is TRBV6-5; weak D call: TRBD1 (5 bases). Germline V gene lookup returns CDR1 MNHEY and CDR2 SVGAGI. This CDR3 is built from 17 residues. Trimming stripped 5 bases from V and 0 bases from J, with 14 bases between. The CDR3 loop reads CASSRRGGSSYNSPLHF. CDR3 coding DNA: TGTGCCAGCAGTCGTCGGGGGGGGAGCTCCTATAATTCACCCCTCCACTTT.

This clonotype was counted ten times or more. The chain carries TRBV20-1 and TRBJ2-2; D not certain. The CDR3 is 13 amino acids. Germline assignment: CDR1 DFQATT and CDR2 SNEGSKA (reference sequence). V dropped 3 bases and J dropped 2 bases, with 7 bases sitting between them. This chain's CDR3 is CSASGTNTGELFF. DNA of the CDR3: TGCAGTGCTAGTGGCACTAACACCGGGGAGCTGTTTTTT.

There are many counts of this clonotype. The genes are TRBV5-1 and TRBJ2-3, with D maybe TRBD2 (5 bases). This CDR3 is 13 amino acids long. V was clipped by 3 bases and J by 5 bases, with 10 bases between them. From germline, CDR1 is SGHRS and CDR2 YFSETQ. CDR3 DNA: TGCGCCAGCAGCTCCCCGGGAAGAGATACGCAGTATTTT. Its translation: CASSSPGRDTQYF.

This clonotype was recorded at least ten times. The CDR3: CASDSTSGLGRANVLTF. The CDR3 DNA follows: TGTGCCAGTGATTCCACTAGCGGGTTGGGCCGGGCCAACGTCCTGACTTTC. V is TRBV12-3 or TRBV12-4 and J is TRBJ2-6; 9 bases line up with TRBD2. V shed 9 bases, J shed 5 bases, and the junction held 14 bases outside the gene matches. This CDR3 has 17 residues.

This clonotype occurred many times. The chain is built from TRBV6-5 and TRBJ2-7; 9 nucleotides align to TRBD1. V was clipped by 0 bases and J by 5 bases; unmatched bases: 11. Germline values: CDR1 MNHEY, CDR2 SVGAGI. CDR3 length: 17 residues. The CDR3: CASSYSYRDREGDEQYF. In nucleotides, the CDR3 is TGTGCCAGCAGTTACTCGTACCGGGACAGGGAGGGCGACGAGCAGTACTTC.

This clonotype was counted ten times or more. The chain employs TRBV7-2 and TRBJ2-1; TRBD2 aligns across 13 bases. V dropped 7 bases and J dropped 6; count of bases not matched to a gene: 9. The CDR3 runs to 16 residues. CDR1 is SGHTA, CDR2 FQGNSA, per germline. The CDR3 loop reads CASTRTSGRNGNEQFF. The CDR3, as DNA: TGTGCCAGCACCCGGACTAGCGGGAGAAATGGCAATGAGCAGTTCTTC.

This clonotype has a count of ten or more. The chain joins TRBV5-1 to TRBJ1-5, with D unclear. Germline lookup yields CDR1 SGHRS and CDR2 YFSETQ. This CDR3 comprises 14 residues. Trimming took off 4 bases at V and 2 bases at J, with 10 bases between the two ends. CDR3 loop: CASSPSSGNQPQHF. CDR3 sequence (DNA): TGCGCCAGCAGCCCCTCGAGCGGCAATCAGCCCCAGCATTTT.

This clonotype occurred many times. The J gene is TRBJ2-3, the V gene TRBV5-1, with 8 positions matching TRBD2. This CDR3 has 15 residues. J was trimmed by 1 base and V by 4 bases; bases with no gene match: 5. Germline V gene data show CDR1 as SGHRS and CDR2 as YFSETQ. The CDR3 DNA sequence: TGCGCCAGCAGCCCGGGAGGGACGGGCACAGATACGCAGTATTTT. Translating it yields CASSPGGTGTDTQYF.

This chain connects TRBV6-4 to TRBJ1-2; unclear D gene. The germline gives CDR1 MRHNA, CDR2 SNTAGT. This CDR3 has 15 amino acids. Trimming removed 6 bases from V and 4 bases from J, with 18 bases in between. CDR3 sequence (DNA): TGTGCCAGCAGATTAACGGCGGGCCGAAGCTATGGCTACACCTTC. As protein: CASRLTAGRSYGYTF.

The V gene is TRBV28, the J gene TRBJ2-7; no clear D gene. Per germline, CDR1 MDHEN and CDR2 SYDVKM. The CDR3 runs to 14 residues. V was trimmed by 1 base and J by 7 bases, leaving 14 bases between them. The CDR3 bases are TGTGCCAGCAGTTTATTAGGACCGACCGGGGAGCAGTACTTC. Translation: CASSLLGPTGEQYF.

The chain employs TRBV20-1 and TRBJ1-3; D is perhaps TRBD1 (6 bases). The V and J ends lost 0 bases and 8 bases respectively, with 17 bases between them. The CDR3 extends over 15 amino acids. Per germline, CDR1 DFQATT and CDR2 SNEGSKA (reference sequence). This CDR3 is CSARDLRGFVDTIYF. CDR3 nucleotide sequence: TGCAGTGCTAGAGATTTAAGGGGGTTTGTGGACACCATATATTTT.

This clonotype showed up many times. The rearrangement links TRBV28 to TRBJ2-7; maybe TRBD1 (5 bases). CDR1 and CDR2 (germline): MDHEN, SYDVKM. The CDR3 runs to 13 residues. Trimming pared 3 bases from V and 2 bases from J, leaving 8 bases between. The CDR3 loop reads CASSFGQPYEQYF. CDR3 sequence (DNA): TGTGCCAGCAGTTTCGGACAACCCTACGAGCAGTACTTC.

In its sample, this clonotype was seen a few times. This chain links TRBV7-2 with TRBJ2-5; D call uncertain. The V end lost 1 base, the J end lost 5 bases, and 8 bases lay between the germline ends. The V gene's germline CDR1 is SGHTA and CDR2 FQGNSA. The CDR3 length is 13 residues. CDR3 loop: CASSLGSAETQYF. CDR3 bases: TGTGCCAGCAGCTTAGGTTCGGCCGAGACCCAGTACTTC.

This clonotype turned up a few times. The DNA for the CDR3 is TGTGCCAGCAGCTGGAGACTAGCGGGAGCCCCAGAGACCCAGTACTTC. As protein: CASSWRLAGAPETQYF. V is TRBV7-2 and J is TRBJ2-5; 12 positions agree with TRBD2. The ends lost 4 bases at V and 4 bases at J; junction bases unmatched: 7. Germline loops: CDR1 SGHTA, CDR2 FQGNSA. The length of the CDR3 is 16 residues.

This clonotype occurred many times. The V and J genes are TRBV29-1 and TRBJ1-5; tentatively, D is TRBD1 (5 bases). This CDR3 is built from 12 residues. CDR1 is SQVTM and CDR2 is ANQGSEA in the germline V gene. V shed 4 bases and J shed 4 bases, with 8 bases lying between them. The CDR3 sequence is CSVGDLNQPQHF. Here the CDR3 DNA reads TGCAGCGTTGGGGACCTTAATCAGCCCCAGCATTTT.

This clonotype has ten or more counts. This chain links TRBV4-3 with TRBJ2-3; TRBD2 might be the D (6 bases). CDR1 is LGHNA and CDR2 is YSLEER in the germline V gene. This CDR3 region has 17 residues. V gave up 2 bases and J gave up 4 bases, with 19 bases separating them. The CDR3 reads CASSQLSLAQESDTQYF. CDR3 sequence (DNA): TGCGCCAGCAGCCAACTGTCCCTAGCGCAAGAATCAGATACGCAGTATTTT.

The chain uses TRBV20-1 and TRBJ2-3; possibly TRBD2 for D (5 bases). The CDR3 is 14 residues long. Germline-derived CDR1 and CDR2 are DFQATT and SNEGSKA (reference sequence). Trimming took off 6 bases at V and 5 bases at J, with 18 bases between the two ends. CDR3 in amino acids: CSARDPGRLDTQYF. Here the CDR3 DNA reads TGCAGTGCCCGGGATCCTGGCAGGCTAGATACGCAGTATTTT.

The table lists this clonotype with many counts. The V gene is TRBV7-2, the J gene TRBJ2-1; tentative D call: TRBD2 (5 bases). V shed 0 bases and J shed 2 bases, with 8 bases lying between them. CDR3 length: 15 amino acids. From germline, CDR1 is SGHTA and CDR2 FQGNSA. The CDR3 protein is CASSLAASPYNEQFF. The CDR3 nucleotides read TGTGCCAGCAGCTTAGCGGCTAGCCCCTACAATGAGCAGTTCTTC.

The chain employs TRBV20-1 and TRBJ1-2, with a possible D match to TRBD1 (5 bases). Germline V gene sequence: CDR1 DFQATT, CDR2 SNEGSKA (reference sequence). Trimming took 5 bases from V and 1 from J, leaving 20 bases between them. This CDR3 spans 16 amino acids. Here the CDR3 reads CSAGRWGRDLNYGYTF. The DNA of the CDR3 is TGCAGTGCTGGGAGGTGGGGCCGGGACCTTAACTATGGCTACACCTTC.

The chain links TRBV15 to TRBJ1-6; D remains unclear. The V gene lost 3 bases and the J gene lost 10 bases, with 10 bases spanning the gap. CDR1 is LNHNV, CDR2 YYDKDF, per germline (reference sequence). This CDR3 is 13 amino acids long. This CDR3 reads CATSRGRNSPLHF. For the CDR3, the DNA is TGTGCCACCAGCAGGGGGAGAAACTCACCCCTCCACTTT.

This clonotype was counted many times. The V and J genes are TRBV7-2 and TRBJ2-3; D is ambiguous. V gave up 1 base and J gave up 2 bases, with 13 bases separating them. The CDR3 contains 16 residues. In germline, CDR1 is SGHTA, CDR2 FQGNSA. The CDR3 reads CASSLVGPIPTDTQYF. In DNA, the CDR3 is TGTGCCAGCAGCTTAGTAGGTCCGATCCCCACAGATACGCAGTATTTT.